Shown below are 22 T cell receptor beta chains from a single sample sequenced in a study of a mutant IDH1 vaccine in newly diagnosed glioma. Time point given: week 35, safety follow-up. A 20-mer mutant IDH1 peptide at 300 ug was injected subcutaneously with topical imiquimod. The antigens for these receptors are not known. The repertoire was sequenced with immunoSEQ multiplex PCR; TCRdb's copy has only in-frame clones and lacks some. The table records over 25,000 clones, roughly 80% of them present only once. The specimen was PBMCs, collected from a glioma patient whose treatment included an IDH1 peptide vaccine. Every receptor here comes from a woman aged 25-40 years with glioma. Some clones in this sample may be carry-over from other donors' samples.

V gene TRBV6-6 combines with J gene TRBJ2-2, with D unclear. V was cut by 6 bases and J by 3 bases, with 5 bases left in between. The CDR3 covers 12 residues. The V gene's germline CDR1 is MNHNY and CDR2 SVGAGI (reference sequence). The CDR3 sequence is CASSRDTGELFF. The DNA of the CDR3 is TGTGCCAGCAGCAGAGACACCGGGGAGCTGTTTTTT.

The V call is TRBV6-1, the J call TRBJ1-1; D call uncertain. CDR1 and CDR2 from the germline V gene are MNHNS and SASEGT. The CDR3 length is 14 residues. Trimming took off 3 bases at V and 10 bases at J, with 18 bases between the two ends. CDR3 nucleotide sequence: TGTGCCAGCAGTGATGAGGGAGGAAGGGAAAGAGCTTTCTTT. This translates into CASSDEGGRERAFF.

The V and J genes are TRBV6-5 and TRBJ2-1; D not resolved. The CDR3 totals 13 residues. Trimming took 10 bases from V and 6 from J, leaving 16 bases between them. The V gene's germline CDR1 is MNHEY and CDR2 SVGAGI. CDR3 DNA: TGTGCCACTAGTTCACCCCCCGGCAATGAGCAGTTCTTC. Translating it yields CATSSPPGNEQFF.

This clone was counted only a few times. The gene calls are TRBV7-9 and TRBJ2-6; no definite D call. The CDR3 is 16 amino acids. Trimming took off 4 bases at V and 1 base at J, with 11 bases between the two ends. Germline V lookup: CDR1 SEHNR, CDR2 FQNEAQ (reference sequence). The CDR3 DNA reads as TGTGCCAGCAGCTCCGGATGGCAGTCTGGGGCCAACGTCCTGACTTTC. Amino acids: CASSSGWQSGANVLTF.

The CDR3 region is CASSVGTGRYEQYF. The CDR3 nucleotides are TGTGCCAGCAGCGTCGGTACGGGGCGATACGAGCAGTACTTC. V is TRBV9 and J is TRBJ2-7, with D perhaps being TRBD1 or TRBD2 (5 bases each). The ends were cut back, 2 bases at V and 4 bases at J, with 13 bases in the middle. The CDR3 consists of 14 residues. Germline-derived CDR1 and CDR2 are SGDLS and YYNGEE.

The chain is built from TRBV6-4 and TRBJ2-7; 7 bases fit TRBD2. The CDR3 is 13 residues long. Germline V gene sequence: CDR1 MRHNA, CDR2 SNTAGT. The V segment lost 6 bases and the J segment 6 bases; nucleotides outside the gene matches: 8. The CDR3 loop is CASRRDYLGEQYF. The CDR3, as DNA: TGTGCCAGCAGAAGGGACTACCTGGGCGAGCAGTACTTC.

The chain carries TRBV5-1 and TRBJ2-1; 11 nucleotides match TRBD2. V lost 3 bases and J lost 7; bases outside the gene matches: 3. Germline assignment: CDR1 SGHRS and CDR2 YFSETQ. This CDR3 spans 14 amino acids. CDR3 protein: CASSSGTSGNEQFF. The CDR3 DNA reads TGCGCCAGCAGCTCGGGGACTAGCGGTAATGAGCAGTTCTTC.

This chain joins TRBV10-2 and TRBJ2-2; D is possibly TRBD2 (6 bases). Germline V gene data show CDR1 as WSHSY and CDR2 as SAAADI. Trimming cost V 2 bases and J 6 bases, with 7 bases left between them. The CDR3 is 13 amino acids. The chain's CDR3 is CASSETGAGELFF. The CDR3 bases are TGCGCCAGCAGTGAGACGGGGGCCGGGGAGCTGTTTTTT.

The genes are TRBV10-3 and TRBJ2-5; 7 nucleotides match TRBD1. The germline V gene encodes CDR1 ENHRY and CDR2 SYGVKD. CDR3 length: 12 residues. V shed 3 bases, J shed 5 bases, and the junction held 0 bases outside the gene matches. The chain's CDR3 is CAISDRGETQYF. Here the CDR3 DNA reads TGTGCCATCAGTGACAGGGGGGAGACCCAGTACTTC.

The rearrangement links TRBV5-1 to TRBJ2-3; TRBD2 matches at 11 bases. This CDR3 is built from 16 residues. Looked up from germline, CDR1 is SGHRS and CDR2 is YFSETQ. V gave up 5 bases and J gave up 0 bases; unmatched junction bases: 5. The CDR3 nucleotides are TGCGCCAGCAGTGTACGGACTAGCGGGAGCACAGATACGCAGTATTTT. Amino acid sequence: CASSVRTSGSTDTQYF.

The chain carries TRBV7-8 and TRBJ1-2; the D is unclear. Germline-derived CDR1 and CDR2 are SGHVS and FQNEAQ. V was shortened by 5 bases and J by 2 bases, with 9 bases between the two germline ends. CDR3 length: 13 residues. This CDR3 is CASSTRTNYGYTF. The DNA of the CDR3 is TGTGCCAGCAGCACCCGGACGAACTATGGCTACACCTTC.

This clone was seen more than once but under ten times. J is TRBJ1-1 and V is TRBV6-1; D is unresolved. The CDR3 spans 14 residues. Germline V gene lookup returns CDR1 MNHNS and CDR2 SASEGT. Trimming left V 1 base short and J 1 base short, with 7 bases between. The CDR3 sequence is CASSEGGRNTEAFF. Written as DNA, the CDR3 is TGTGCCAGCAGTGAAGGGGGAAGGAACACTGAAGCTTTCTTT.

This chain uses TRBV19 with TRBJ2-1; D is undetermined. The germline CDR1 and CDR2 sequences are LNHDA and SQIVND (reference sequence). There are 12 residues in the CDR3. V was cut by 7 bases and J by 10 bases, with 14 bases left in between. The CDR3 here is CASNAPTLEQFF. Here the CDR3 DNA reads TGTGCCAGTAATGCCCCAACGTTAGAGCAGTTCTTC.

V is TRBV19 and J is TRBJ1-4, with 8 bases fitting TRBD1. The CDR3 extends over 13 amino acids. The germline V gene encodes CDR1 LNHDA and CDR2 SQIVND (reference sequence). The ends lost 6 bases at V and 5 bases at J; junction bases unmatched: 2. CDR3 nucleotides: TGTGCCAGTAGATGGACAGGGAATGAAAAACTGTTTTTT. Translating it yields CASRWTGNEKLFF.

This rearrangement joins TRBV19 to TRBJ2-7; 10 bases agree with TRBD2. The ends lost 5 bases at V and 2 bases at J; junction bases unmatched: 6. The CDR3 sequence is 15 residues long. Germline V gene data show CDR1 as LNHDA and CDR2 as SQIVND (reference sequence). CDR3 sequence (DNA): TGTGCCAGTAGTCCCACTAGCGGGAACACCTACGAGCAGTACTTC. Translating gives CASSPTSGNTYEQYF.

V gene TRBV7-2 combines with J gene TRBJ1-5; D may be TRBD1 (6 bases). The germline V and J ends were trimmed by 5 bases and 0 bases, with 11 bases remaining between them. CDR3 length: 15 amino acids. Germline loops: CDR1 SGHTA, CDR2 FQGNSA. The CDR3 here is CASSKDSNSNQPQHF. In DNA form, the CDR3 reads TGTGCCAGCAGCAAGGACAGCAATAGCAATCAGCCCCAGCATTTT.

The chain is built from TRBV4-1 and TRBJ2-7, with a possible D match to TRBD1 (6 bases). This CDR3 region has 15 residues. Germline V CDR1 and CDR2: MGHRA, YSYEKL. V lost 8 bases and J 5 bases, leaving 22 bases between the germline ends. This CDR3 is CASAKTTGQLHEQYF. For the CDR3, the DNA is TGCGCCAGCGCAAAAACTACTGGACAGCTCCACGAGCAGTACTTC.

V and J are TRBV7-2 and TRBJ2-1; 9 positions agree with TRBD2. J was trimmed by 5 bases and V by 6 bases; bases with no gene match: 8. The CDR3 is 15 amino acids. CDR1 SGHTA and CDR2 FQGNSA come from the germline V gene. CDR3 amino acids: CASRETSGAHNEQFF. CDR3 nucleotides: TGTGCCAGCAGAGAGACTAGCGGAGCCCACAATGAGCAGTTCTTC.

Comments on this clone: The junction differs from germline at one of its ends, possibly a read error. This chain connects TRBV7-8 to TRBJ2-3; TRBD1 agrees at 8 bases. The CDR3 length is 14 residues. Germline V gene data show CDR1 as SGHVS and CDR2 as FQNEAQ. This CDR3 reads CASNLAGGADTQYF. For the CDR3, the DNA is TGTGCCAGCAACTTAGCAGGGGGCGCAGATACGCAGTATTTT.

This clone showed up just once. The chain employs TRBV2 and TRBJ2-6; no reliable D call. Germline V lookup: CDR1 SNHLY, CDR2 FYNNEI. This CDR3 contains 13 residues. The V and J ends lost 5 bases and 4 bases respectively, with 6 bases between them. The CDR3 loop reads CASSPPGANVLTF. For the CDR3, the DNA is TGTGCCAGCAGTCCACCAGGGGCCAACGTCCTGACTTTC.

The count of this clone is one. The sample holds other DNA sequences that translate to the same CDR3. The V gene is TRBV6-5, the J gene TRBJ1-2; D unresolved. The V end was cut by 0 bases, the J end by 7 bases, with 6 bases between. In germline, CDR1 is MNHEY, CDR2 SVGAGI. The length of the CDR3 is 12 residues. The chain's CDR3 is CASSYSTGGYTF. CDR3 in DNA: TGTGCCAGCAGTTACTCGACCGGTGGCTACACCTTC.

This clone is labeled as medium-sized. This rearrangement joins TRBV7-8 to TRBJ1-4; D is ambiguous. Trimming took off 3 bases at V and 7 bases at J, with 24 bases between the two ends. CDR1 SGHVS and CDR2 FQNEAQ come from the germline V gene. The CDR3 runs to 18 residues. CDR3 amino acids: CASSFNSGDAESGEKLFF. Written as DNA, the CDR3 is TGTGCCAGCAGCTTCAATTCCGGGGATGCTGAGAGTGGTGAAAAACTGTTTTTT.